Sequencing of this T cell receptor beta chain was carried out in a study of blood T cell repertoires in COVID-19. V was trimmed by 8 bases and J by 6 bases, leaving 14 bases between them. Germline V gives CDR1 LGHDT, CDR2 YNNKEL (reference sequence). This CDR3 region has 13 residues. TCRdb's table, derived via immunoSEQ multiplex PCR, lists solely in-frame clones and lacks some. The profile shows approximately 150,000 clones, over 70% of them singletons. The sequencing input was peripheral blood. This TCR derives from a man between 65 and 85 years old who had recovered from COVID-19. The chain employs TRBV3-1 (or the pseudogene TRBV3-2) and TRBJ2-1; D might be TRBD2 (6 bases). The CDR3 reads CASRDSLINEQFF. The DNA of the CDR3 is TGTGCCAGCCGGGACTCGTTAATCAATGAGCAGTTCTTC.